This T cell receptor beta chain appears in the sequencing data of a study of shared clonotypes between healthy human individuals. V dropped 2 bases and J dropped 6 bases, with 3 bases sitting between them. CDR1 is SGHNT and CDR2 is YYREEE in the germline V gene (reference sequence). This CDR3 has 12 residues. Sequencing used immunoSEQ multiplex PCR; TCRdb keeps in-frame clones, though not all of them. This sample has more than 150,000 clones; 85% to 95% occur once, and the top ten carry around 0.067%. The sequenced sample consisted of naive CD4+ T cells sorted from blood. Sample subset: CD45RA+ positively selected. The clonotype was recovered from a woman aged 25 to 45 in good health. The chain employs TRBV5-4 and TRBJ1-6; D gene uncertain. The CDR3 loop is CASSFSNSPLHF. The CDR3 DNA follows: TGTGCCAGCAGCTTTTCTAATTCACCCCTCCACTTT. The complete variable domain, with remaining parts taken from reference TRBV5-4 and TRBJ1-6, reads ETGVTQSPTHLIKTRGQQVTLRCSSQSGHNTVSWYQQALGQGPQFIFQYYREEENGRGNFPPRFSGLQFPNYSSELNVNALELDDSALYLCASSFSNSPLHFGNGTRLTVT.